The rows below give T cell receptor beta chains drawn from one sample of a study of blood T cell repertoires in COVID-19. Only in-frame clones appear in the TCRdb table, and some are missing; sequencing was by immunoSEQ multiplex PCR. The data show around 240,000 clones, around 83% seen once. Sequenced: peripheral blood. All receptors derive from a middle-aged man with acute or convalescent COVID-19. The conserved cysteine and the conserved F or W are not part of the CDR3 here.

TRBV5-4	TRBJ2-1	ASSPVTVNNEQF
TRBV24-1	TRBJ1-2	ATPTEHGYT
TRBV29-1	TRBJ1-1	SVEALMNTEAF
TRBV5-8	TRBJ1-1	ASTRTEAF
TRBV5-4	TRBJ2-1	ASSFGVFPPNEQF
TRBV5-1	TRBJ2-2	ASSPRDRGRPGELF
TRBV6-5	TRBJ1-3	ASSYRVDIGNTIY
TRBV9	TRBJ2-3	ASSALPRVSDTQY
TRBV11-2	TRBJ1-1	ASSSRGQGDEAF
TRBV7-9	TRBJ2-3	ASSYSGPTRTDTQY
TRBV9	TRBJ1-6	ASSGQRQDPNSPLH
TRBV13	TRBJ1-1	ASSLKGVRPEAF
TRBV24-1	TRBJ2-2	ATSDFAGGNTGELF
TRBV13	TRBJ2-2	ASSRGLDTGELF
TRBV29-1	TRBJ2-2	SVSTGGNTGELF
TRBV12-3/TRBV12-4	TRBJ1-1	ASTRGTEAF
TRBV30	TRBJ2-1	ARNGGTEAYNEQF
TRBV14	TRBJ1-1	ASSSRTPGGYTEAF
TRBV6-2/TRBV6-3	TRBJ1-5	ASSYLDSQH
TRBV30	TRBJ1-6	AWTGGQGNSPLH
TRBV9	TRBJ2-5	ASSAQGAVPLETQY
TRBV6-5	TRBJ1-1	ASRGTGRSNTEAF
TRBV10-3	TRBJ2-1	ATYRAGYNEQF
TRBV2	TRBJ2-7	ASSQDRQGPYEQY
TRBV7-8	TRBJ1-1	ASSLGQIKNTEAF
TRBV4-3	TRBJ1-5	ASSQDRQGDQPQH
TRBV5-1	TRBJ2-5	ASSLQNTLETQY
TRBV28	TRBJ1-3	ASSFLAYSGNTIY
TRBV6-2/TRBV6-3	TRBJ1-5	ASSSGGARSNQPQH
TRBV6-5	TRBJ2-7	ASSSSRGREEQY
TRBV6-6	TRBJ1-5	ASSSTGSQPQH
TRBV30	TRBJ1-1	AWSTGLGAF
TRBV6-1	TRBJ1-5	ASSEEPYSNSNQPQH